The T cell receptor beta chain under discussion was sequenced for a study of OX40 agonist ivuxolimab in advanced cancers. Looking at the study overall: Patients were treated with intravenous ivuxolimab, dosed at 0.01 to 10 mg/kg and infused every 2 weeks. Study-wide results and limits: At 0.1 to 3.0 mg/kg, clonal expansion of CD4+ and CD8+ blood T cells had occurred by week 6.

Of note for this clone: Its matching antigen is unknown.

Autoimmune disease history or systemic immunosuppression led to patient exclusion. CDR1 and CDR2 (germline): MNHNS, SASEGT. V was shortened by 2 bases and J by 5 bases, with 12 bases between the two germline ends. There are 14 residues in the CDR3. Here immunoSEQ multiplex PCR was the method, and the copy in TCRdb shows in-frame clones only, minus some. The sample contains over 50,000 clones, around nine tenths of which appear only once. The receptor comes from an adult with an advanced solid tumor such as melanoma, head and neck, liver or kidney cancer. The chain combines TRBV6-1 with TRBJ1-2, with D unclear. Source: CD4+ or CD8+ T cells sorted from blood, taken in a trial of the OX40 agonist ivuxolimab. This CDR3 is CASSENEDGYGYTF. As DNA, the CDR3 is TGTGCCAGCAGTGAAAACGAGGACGGGTATGGCTACACCTTC.